The next 10 T cell receptor beta chains were all read from a single sample in a study of a mutant IDH1 vaccine in newly diagnosed glioma. The sample's time point: baseline, week 1 (first vaccination visit). The treatment here: pre-vaccination baseline after standard-of-care therapy. TCRdb keeps only in-frame clones here, not all; method: immunoSEQ multiplex PCR. The sample includes 30,000 to 40,000 clones, roughly 78% of them seen just once. This material consisted of PBMCs, taken from a glioma patient treated with radiotherapy, temozolomide or both. Receptor source: a middle-aged man with glioma. Some clones in this sample may be carry-over from other donors' samples.

The genes are TRBV11-2 and TRBJ1-1; maybe TRBD1 (5 bases). Germline V lookup: CDR1 SGHAT, CDR2 FQNNGV. This CDR3 has 14 residues. V dropped 2 bases and J dropped 1 base, with 8 bases sitting between them. DNA for the CDR3: TGTGCCAGCAGCTTACGGGGCGGGAACACTGAAGCTTTCTTT. This gives the protein CASSLRGGNTEAFF.

The chain employs TRBV30 and TRBJ1-2; tentatively, D is TRBD1 (5 bases). V was pared by 2 bases and J by 2 bases, with 9 bases between. The CDR3 has 13 residues. The germline CDR1 and CDR2 sequences are GTSNPN and SVGIG (reference sequence). This chain's CDR3 is CAWSRGANYGYTF. The CDR3, as DNA: TGTGCCTGGAGTCGAGGGGCGAACTATGGCTACACCTTC.

This rearrangement joins TRBV10-2 to TRBJ2-7; D not resolved. V was trimmed by 5 bases and J by 6 bases, leaving 8 bases between them. This CDR3 is 11 amino acids long. The germline V gene has CDR1 WSHSY and CDR2 SAAADI. CDR3 DNA: TGCGCCAGCAGTCCCCCGGGCGAGCAGTACTTC. Its translation: CASSPPGEQYF.

This clone was detected only a few times. V and J are TRBV20-1 and TRBJ1-2; no definite D call. Germline V lookup: CDR1 DFQATT, CDR2 SNEGSKA (reference sequence). There are 11 residues in the CDR3. The ends were cut back, 2 bases at V and 1 base at J, with 2 bases in the middle. The CDR3 DNA reads TGCAGTGCTAGATTTAACTATGGCTACACCTTC. Encoded protein: CSARFNYGYTF.

V gene TRBV9 combines with J gene TRBJ1-5; D is undetermined. Per the germline V gene, CDR1 is SGDLS and CDR2 is YYNGEE. The CDR3 is 14 amino acids. The V gene lost 3 bases and the J gene lost 7 bases, with 14 bases spanning the gap. The CDR3 sequence: CASSGGSSHQPQHF. The CDR3 bases are TGTGCCAGCAGCGGCGGCAGTTCACACCAGCCCCAGCATTTT.

This clone was found a few times. The CDR3 DNA follows: TGCAGCGTCTTGACAGGGTGGGGTTCACCCCTCCACTTT. Protein sequence: CSVLTGWGSPLHF. The rearrangement uses TRBV29-1 and TRBJ1-6, with 7 bases aligning to TRBD1. The V segment lost 6 bases and the J segment 9 bases; nucleotides outside the gene matches: 8. Per germline, CDR1 SQVTM and CDR2 ANQGSEA. The CDR3 covers 13 residues.

This clone was observed a handful of times. The CDR3: CASSLGGTGFLGYTF. As DNA, the CDR3 is TGTGCCAGCAGTTTGGGCGGTACAGGGTTCTTGGGCTACACCTTC. The V call is TRBV27, the J call TRBJ1-2; TRBD1 is a possible D gene (6 bases). Germline-derived CDR1 and CDR2 are MNHEY and SMNVEV (reference sequence). This CDR3 has 15 residues. Trimming pared 3 bases from V and 8 bases from J, leaving 19 bases between.

This clone was recorded only once. V and J are TRBV6-1 and TRBJ2-2; TRBD2 might be the D (7 bases). This CDR3 region has 15 residues. Germline V gives CDR1 MNHNS, CDR2 SASEGT. V shed 4 bases and J shed 4 bases, with 13 bases lying between them. CDR3 coding DNA: TGTGCCAGCAGTGTTTGGGGGGGCGGCACCGGGGAGCTGTTTTTT. This encodes CASSVWGGGTGELFF.

V usage is TRBV6-5 and J usage is TRBJ1-1; D possibly corresponds to TRBD1 (5 bases). This CDR3 spans 11 amino acids. Germline loops: CDR1 MNHEY, CDR2 SVGAGI. The V end was cut by 6 bases, the J end by 9 bases, with 11 bases between. For the CDR3, the DNA is TGTGCCAGCAGGGGGGAGGGGCAAGCTTTCTTT. Protein sequence: CASRGEGQAFF.

The chain joins TRBV6-1 to TRBJ1-1; 8 bases agree with TRBD1. Germline V CDR1 and CDR2: MNHNS, SASEGT. This CDR3 has 13 amino acids. V dropped 6 bases and J dropped 10; count of bases not matched to a gene: 10. CDR3 in amino acids: CASRPHGTGLAFF. The CDR3 DNA is TGTGCCAGCAGGCCCCACGGGACAGGTTTAGCTTTCTTT.